Shown below are 13 T cell receptor beta chains from a single sample sequenced in a study of blood T cell repertoires in COVID-19. The method was immunoSEQ multiplex PCR; TCRdb's version includes in-frame clones alone and lacks a portion of them. The sample has 150,000 to 200,000 clones, around 80% seen once. Sequencing input: peripheral blood. The receptors derive from a woman aged 80 or over with acute or convalescent COVID-19.

The chain carries TRBV5-1 and TRBJ1-1, with D perhaps matching TRBD1 (6 bases). Trimming cost V 7 bases and J 3 bases, with 19 bases left between them. CDR3 size: 15 residues. In germline, CDR1 is SGHRS, CDR2 YFSETQ. CDR3 sequence (DNA): TGCGCCAGCTTACTCTTCCCAGGGGCGGACACTGAAGCTTTCTTT. Protein product: CASLLFPGADTEAFF.

The chain is built from TRBV5-1 and TRBJ2-1; tentatively, D is TRBD2 (5 bases). This CDR3 contains 15 residues. Germline V gene data show CDR1 as SGHRS and CDR2 as YFSETQ. With 0 bases removed from V and 7 bases from J, the gap between germline ends came to 14 bases. The CDR3 loop is CASSLGLTTGNEQFF. DNA for the CDR3: TGCGCCAGCAGCTTGGGACTAACAACGGGTAATGAGCAGTTCTTC.

The genes are TRBV18 and TRBJ1-2; 7 bases match TRBD1. Trimming took 6 bases from V and 5 from J; bases not matched to a gene: 6. This CDR3 comprises 13 residues. Germline V lookup: CDR1 KGHSH, CDR2 LQKENI. This chain's CDR3 is CASSKETGYGYTF. The CDR3 nucleotides read TGTGCCAGCTCGAAAGAGACAGGGTATGGCTACACCTTC.

This chain links TRBV29-1 with TRBJ1-3; no clear D. Germline CDR1 reads SQVTM; CDR2 reads ANQGSEA. Deletions cut 6 bases from V and 4 bases from J, with 19 bases between. The length of the CDR3 is 15 residues. The CDR3 nucleotides are TGCAGCGTCGCGTCGCCCTGGGAGGGAGGAAACACCATATATTTT. This codes for CSVASPWEGGNTIYF.

V is TRBV6-5 and J is TRBJ1-2, with 8 bases aligning to TRBD1. This CDR3 has 14 residues. V lost 5 bases and J lost 2; bases outside the gene matches: 4. The germline gives CDR1 MNHEY, CDR2 SVGAGI. CDR3 sequence: CASSLWTGNYGYTF. CDR3 nucleotide sequence: TGTGCCAGCAGTCTCTGGACAGGGAACTATGGCTACACCTTC.

The chain has TRBV7-9 and TRBJ2-5, with D perhaps TRBD2 (5 bases). The V end lost 2 bases, the J end lost 4 bases, and 8 bases lay between the germline ends. CDR3 length equals 13 residues. Germline V gene lookup returns CDR1 SEHNR and CDR2 FQNEAQ (reference sequence). CDR3 region: CASSLLEGETQYF. The CDR3, as DNA: TGTGCCAGCAGCTTATTAGAGGGAGAGACCCAGTACTTC.

V usage is TRBV7-9 and J usage is TRBJ1-2; a weak D match, TRBD1 (5 bases). V was trimmed by 5 bases and J by 5 bases, leaving 15 bases between them. Germline V gene sequence: CDR1 SEHNR, CDR2 FQNEAQ (reference sequence). This CDR3 comprises 14 residues. This chain's CDR3 is CASSRSGGAYGYTF. CDR3 sequence (DNA): TGTGCCAGCAGCCGGAGCGGGGGAGCGTATGGCTACACCTTC.

The chain links TRBV4-1 to TRBJ1-4; tentatively, D is TRBD1 (5 bases). From germline, CDR1 is MGHRA and CDR2 YSYEKL. This CDR3 is 16 amino acids long. V gave up 0 bases and J gave up 0 bases, with 8 bases separating them. The DNA of the CDR3 is TGCGCCAGCAGCCAAGAAGTGACAGCAACTAATGAAAAACTGTTTTTT. Amino acids: CASSQEVTATNEKLFF.

The J gene is TRBJ1-3, the V gene TRBV6-5; 7 nucleotides match TRBD1. The V gene end was trimmed by 2 bases and the J gene end by 0 bases; junction bases not matched to a gene: 1. Germline V lookup: CDR1 MNHEY, CDR2 SVGAGI. The CDR3 is 15 amino acids. The CDR3 coding sequence is TGTGCCAGCAGTTACGGGACAGTCTCTGGAAACACCATATATTTT. It is translated as CASSYGTVSGNTIYF.

The chain couples TRBV18 to TRBJ2-7; no clear D gene. There are 13 residues in the CDR3. Between the trimmed V and J ends, which lost 3 bases and 3 bases, there was a span of 9 bases. Germline loops: CDR1 KGHSH, CDR2 LQKENI. The CDR3 DNA reads as TGTGCCAGCTCACCCTCTCCAGGCTACGAGCAGTACTTC. The encoded protein is CASSPSPGYEQYF.

The chain carries TRBV6-1 and TRBJ1-2; 8 bases are a match to TRBD1. The germline V gene has CDR1 MNHNS and CDR2 SASEGT. The trim removed 3 bases at V and 4 bases at J, leaving 16 bases unmatched. There are 18 residues in the CDR3. This CDR3 reads CASSEGRGGQDHRYGYTF. The CDR3 coding sequence is TGTGCCAGCAGTGAGGGGCGAGGGGGACAGGATCACCGCTATGGCTACACCTTC.

This clone was recorded only once. The chain couples TRBV5-1 to TRBJ1-5; D is perhaps TRBD1 (5 bases). This CDR3 is built from 15 residues. Germline CDR1 SGHRS, CDR2 YFSETQ. V gave up 5 bases and J gave up 3 bases, with 15 bases separating them. The CDR3 region is CASSWWGEPNQPQHF. The CDR3 DNA is TGCGCCAGCAGTTGGTGGGGGGAGCCCAATCAGCCCCAGCATTTT.

This chain links TRBV27 with TRBJ1-6, with a weak D call TRBD1 (5 bases). The V gene lost 3 bases and the J gene lost 6 bases, with 18 bases spanning the gap. This CDR3 is 17 amino acids long. Germline lookup yields CDR1 MNHEY and CDR2 SMNVEV (reference sequence). CDR3 protein: CASSFHKPRTRNSPLHF. CDR3 DNA: TGTGCCAGCAGTTTCCATAAACCCCGGACACGTAATTCACCCCTCCACTTT.